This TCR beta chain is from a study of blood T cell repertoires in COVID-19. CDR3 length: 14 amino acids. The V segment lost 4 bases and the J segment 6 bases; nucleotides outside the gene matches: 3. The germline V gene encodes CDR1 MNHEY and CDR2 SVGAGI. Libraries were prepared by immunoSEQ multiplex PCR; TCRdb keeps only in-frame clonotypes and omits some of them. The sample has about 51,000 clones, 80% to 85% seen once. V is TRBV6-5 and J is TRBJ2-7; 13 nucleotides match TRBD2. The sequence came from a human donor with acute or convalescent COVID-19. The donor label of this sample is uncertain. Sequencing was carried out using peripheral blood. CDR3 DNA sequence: TGTGCCAGCAGTTCGGGACTAGCGGGATTCGAGCAGTACTTC. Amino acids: CASSSGLAGFEQYF.